The clone carrying this T cell receptor (beta chain) has just one count. Antigen specificity is unknown. This record belongs to a study of T cell responses to AZD1222 COVID-19 vaccine. Study conclusions and caveats: Reportedly, nearly half the spike-specific TCRs target unmutated variant regions.

Second doses were pooled across both intervals (about 4 or about 12 weeks). Profiling relied on immunoSEQ multiplex PCR, and the TCRdb table lists in-frame clones only, not all of them. The table lists approximately 84,000 clones, 80% to 90% of them singletons, with about 2.5% in the top ten. The CDR3 has 14 residues. Germline V gene sequence: CDR1 SGHNT, CDR2 YENEEA. V dropped 5 bases and J dropped 1 base, with 11 bases sitting between them. The chain uses TRBV11-3 and TRBJ1-1; perhaps TRBD1 as D (6 bases). The receptor was derived from an adult who received the AZD1222 COVID-19 vaccine. The sample in question was peripheral blood, obtained 28 days after the second AZD1222 dose. This CDR3 reads CASSLTGSNTEAFF. CDR3 DNA sequence: TGTGCCAGCAGCCTAACAGGGTCGAACACTGAAGCTTTCTTT.